These T cell receptor beta chains were read from a single sample in a study of shared clonotypes between healthy human individuals. Produced via immunoSEQ multiplex PCR; TCRdb's table is partial and in-frame only. This table holds around 560,000 clones, approximately 95% found once. Source material: naive CD8+ T cells sorted from blood. The receptors stem from a woman in her 30s in good health. CDR3s leave out the opening cysteine and the closing phenylalanine or tryptophan.

cdr3_length j_call v_call cdr3_aa
14 TRBJ1-5 TRBV4-2 ASSQELRQANQPQH
11 TRBJ2-1 TRBV5-1 ASSYPPNNEQF
13 TRBJ2-7 TRBV27 ASSLGGGSVYEQY
15 TRBJ2-1 TRBV9 ASSPTSLRSSYNEQF
15 TRBJ1-5 TRBV7-9 ASSNNHRTGINQPQH
14 TRBJ1-1 TRBV7-2 ASSPFRSGGNTEAF
13 TRBJ2-3 TRBV27 ASSTSGVSTDTQY
11 TRBJ2-7 TRBV29-1 SVTSGNYYEQY
13 TRBJ1-3 TRBV30 AWSRPRPSGNTIY
11 TRBJ2-5 TRBV6-5 ASSLSRVETQY
13 NA TRBV7-3 ASSLRALRDYEQY
11 TRBJ1-1 TRBV28 ASSVDSSWEAF
13 TRBJ2-2 TRBV7-8 ASSALAGATGELF
15 TRBJ2-1 TRBV7-2 ASSHDDLAGEFNEQF
13 TRBJ2-3 TRBV11-3 ASSFGLAGPDTQY
12 TRBJ1-3 TRBV7-9 ASSSDRAGNTIY
14 TRBJ2-7 TRBV4-1 ASSQDRTGSSYEQY
11 TRBJ2-2 TRBV6-6 ASSYNYGGELF
12 TRBJ2-7 TRBV27 ASSFRRASYEQY
11 TRBJ2-3 TRBV30 AWDSYLGDTQY
10 TRBJ2-7 TRBV7-6 ASSTGWDEQY
13 TRBJ2-7 TRBV11-2 ASSLYGTERYEQY
10 TRBJ1-1 TRBV7-9 ASSPSGAEAF
12 TRBJ1-4 TRBV27 ASSYGLGGEKLF
12 TRBJ2-7 TRBV18 ASSTAGLSYEQY
13 TRBJ1-2 TRBV9 ASSGWTESNYGYT
11 TRBJ2-2 TRBV6-1 ASGILNTGELF
11 TRBJ1-1 TRBV5-6 ASSLLGSREAF
11 TRBJ2-1 TRBV2 ASSEGSYNEQF
12 TRBJ2-1 TRBV27 ASSFSSLLGEQF
13 TRBJ1-4 TRBV27 ASSLGQTTNEKLF